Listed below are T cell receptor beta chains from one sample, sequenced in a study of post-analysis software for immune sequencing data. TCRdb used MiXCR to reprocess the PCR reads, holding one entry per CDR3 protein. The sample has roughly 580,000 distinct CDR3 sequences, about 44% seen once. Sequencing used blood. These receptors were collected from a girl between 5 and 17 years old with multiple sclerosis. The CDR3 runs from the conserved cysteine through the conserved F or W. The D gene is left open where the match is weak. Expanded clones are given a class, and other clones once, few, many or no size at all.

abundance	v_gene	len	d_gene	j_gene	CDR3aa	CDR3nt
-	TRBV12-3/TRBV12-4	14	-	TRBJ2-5	CASSLDGGRETQYF	TGTGCCAGCAGCCTGGATGGGGGCCGGGAGACCCAGTACTTC
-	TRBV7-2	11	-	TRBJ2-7	CASTVSYEQYF	TGTGCCAGCACCGTCTCCTACGAGCAGTACTTC
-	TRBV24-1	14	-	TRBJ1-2	CATSDLGRSYGYTF	TGTGCCACCAGTGATTTGGGTAGGAGCTATGGCTACACCTTC
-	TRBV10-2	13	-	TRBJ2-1	CAGSSTSDGEQFF	TGCGCCGGTTCTAGCACCTCGGACGGTGAGCAGTTCTTC
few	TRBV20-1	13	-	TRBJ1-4	CSASGSVGEKLFF	TGCAGTGCTTCTGGTTCGGTTGGTGAAAAACTGTTTTTT
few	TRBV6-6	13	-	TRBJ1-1	CASTQRGGTEAFF	TGTGCCAGCACGCAACGGGGGGGCACTGAAGCTTTCTTT
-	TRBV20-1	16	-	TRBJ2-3	CSARPLRRGSTDTQYF	TGCAGTGCTAGACCCTTGAGGAGGGGTAGCACAGATACGCAGTATTTT
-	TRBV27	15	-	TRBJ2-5	CASSLWGQVQETQYF	TGTGCCAGCAGTTTATGGGGGCAGGTCCAAGAGACCCAGTACTTC
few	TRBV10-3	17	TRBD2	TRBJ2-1	CAIRGTSGRGSYNEQFF	TGTGCCATCAGGGGGACTAGCGGGAGGGGGTCCTACAATGAGCAGTTCTTC
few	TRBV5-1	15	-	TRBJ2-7	CASSLGAGKGDEQYF	TGCGCCAGCAGCCTCGGGGCAGGGAAGGGGGACGAGCAGTACTTC
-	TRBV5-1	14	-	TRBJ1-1	CASSAKQGNTEAFF	TGCGCCAGCAGCGCGAAACAGGGGAACACTGAAGCTTTCTTT
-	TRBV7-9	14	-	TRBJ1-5	CASSFSTGNQPQHF	TGTGCCAGCAGCTTTTCAACAGGGAATCAGCCCCAGCATTTT
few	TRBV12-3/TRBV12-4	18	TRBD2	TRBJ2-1	CASSSEGSGGVPIREQFF	TGTGCCAGCAGTTCCGAGGGTAGCGGGGGGGTTCCGATTAGGGAGCAGTTCTTC
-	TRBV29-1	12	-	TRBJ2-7	CSVKQGAYEQYF	TGCAGCGTGAAACAGGGAGCCTACGAGCAGTACTTC
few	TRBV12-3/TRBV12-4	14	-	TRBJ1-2	CASSPPTLNYGYTF	TGTGCCAGCAGTCCGCCAACACTTAACTATGGCTACACCTTC
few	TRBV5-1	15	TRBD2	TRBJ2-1	CASAPQSSGSGEQFF	TGCGCCAGCGCCCCACAGAGTAGCGGGAGTGGTGAGCAGTTCTTC
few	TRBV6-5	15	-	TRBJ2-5	CASSYFGRGQETQYF	TGTGCCAGCAGTTACTTTGGCAGGGGCCAAGAGACCCAGTACTTC
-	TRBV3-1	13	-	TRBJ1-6	CASSFSENSPLHF	TGTGCCAGCAGCTTTAGCGAAAATTCACCCCTCCACTTT
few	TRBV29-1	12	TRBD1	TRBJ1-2	CSVRTGRNGYTF	TGCAGCGTGCGGACAGGGAGGAATGGCTACACCTTC
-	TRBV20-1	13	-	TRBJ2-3	CSASGRFTDTQYF	TGCAGTGCCTCGGGACGGTTCACAGATACGCAGTATTTT
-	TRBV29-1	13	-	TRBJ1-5	CSVVSGTNQPQHF	TGCAGCGTAGTGTCGGGGACCAATCAGCCCCAGCATTTT
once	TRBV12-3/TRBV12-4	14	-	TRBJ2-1	CARTIGGSFNEQFF	TGTGCCCGCACAATTGGGGGTTCCTTCAATGAGCAGTTCTTC
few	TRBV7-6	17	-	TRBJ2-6	CASSSVLRISGANVLTF	TGTGCCAGCAGCTCAGTGTTACGAATCTCTGGGGCCAACGTCCTGACTTTC
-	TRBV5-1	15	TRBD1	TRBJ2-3	CASSLFQGDTDTQYF	TGCGCCAGCAGCTTGTTTCAGGGGGACACAGATACGCAGTATTTT
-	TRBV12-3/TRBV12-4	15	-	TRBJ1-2	CASSLRGARDYGYTF	TGTGCCAGCAGTTTAAGGGGGGCAAGGGACTATGGCTACACCTTC
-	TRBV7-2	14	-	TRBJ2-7	CASSKEEAAYEQYF	TGTGCCAGCAGCAAGGAGGAGGCGGCCTACGAGCAGTACTTC
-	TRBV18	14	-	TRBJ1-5	CASSQQGANQPQHF	TGTGCCAGCTCACAACAGGGAGCCAATCAGCCCCAGCATTTT
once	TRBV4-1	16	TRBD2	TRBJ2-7	CASSRLGLAAYNEQYF	TGCGCCAGCAGCCGGTTGGGACTAGCGGCTTACAATGAGCAGTACTTC
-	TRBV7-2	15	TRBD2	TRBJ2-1	CASSLGASGSIEQFF	TGTGCCAGCAGCTTAGGAGCTAGCGGGTCCATTGAGCAGTTCTTC
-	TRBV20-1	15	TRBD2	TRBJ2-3	CSALGTSGRRDTQYF	TGCAGTGCTTTAGGGACTAGCGGGAGACGGGATACGCAGTATTTT
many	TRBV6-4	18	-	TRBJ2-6	CASSDSKATSSGANVLTF	TGTGCCAGCAGTGACTCGAAGGCAACTAGCTCTGGGGCCAACGTCCTGACTTTC